The following is a T cell receptor (beta chain) sequence with its context. What it recognizes is unknown. These data belong to a study of T cell responses to AZD1222 COVID-19 vaccine. Study at large: Researchers grouped second doses given at about 4 or about 12 weeks into one pool. Study-wide points: White British ancestry dominated among donors, who included more females, and clonal diversity was possibly underestimated.

The CDR3 extends over 13 amino acids. V shed 6 bases and J shed 1 base, with 6 bases lying between them. Produced via immunoSEQ multiplex PCR; TCRdb's table is partial and in-frame only. This table holds 150,000 or so clones, around nine tenths found once. The TCR originated in an adult in good health. The specimen comprised peripheral blood, sampled on day 0 of AZD1222 vaccination. The rearrangement joins TRBV12-3 or TRBV12-4 to TRBJ2-2; D not resolved. The CDR3 DNA reads as TGTGCCAGCAGGGGAAAGAACACCGGGGAGCTGTTTTTT. Its translation is CASRGKNTGELFF.